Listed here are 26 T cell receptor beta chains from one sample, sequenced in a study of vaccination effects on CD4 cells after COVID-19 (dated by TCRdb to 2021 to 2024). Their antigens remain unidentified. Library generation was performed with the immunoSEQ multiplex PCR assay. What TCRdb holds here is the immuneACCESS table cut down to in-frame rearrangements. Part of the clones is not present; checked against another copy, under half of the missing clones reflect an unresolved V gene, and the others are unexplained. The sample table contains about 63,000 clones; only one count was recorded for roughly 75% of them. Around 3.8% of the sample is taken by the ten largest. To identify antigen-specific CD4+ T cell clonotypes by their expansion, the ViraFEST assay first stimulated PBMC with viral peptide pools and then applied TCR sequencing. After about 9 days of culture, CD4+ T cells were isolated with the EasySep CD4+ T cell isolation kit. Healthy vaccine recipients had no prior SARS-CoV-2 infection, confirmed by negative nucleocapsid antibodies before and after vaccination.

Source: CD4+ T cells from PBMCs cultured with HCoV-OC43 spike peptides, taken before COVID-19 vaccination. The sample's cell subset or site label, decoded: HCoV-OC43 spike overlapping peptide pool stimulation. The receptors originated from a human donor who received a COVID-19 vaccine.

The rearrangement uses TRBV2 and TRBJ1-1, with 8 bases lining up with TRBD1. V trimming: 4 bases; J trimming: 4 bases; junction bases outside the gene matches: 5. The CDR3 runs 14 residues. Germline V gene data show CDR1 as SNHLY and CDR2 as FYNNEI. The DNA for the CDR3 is TGTGCCAGCAGTGCGGACAGGGCTAGCACTGAAGCTTTCTTT. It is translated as CASSADRASTEAFF. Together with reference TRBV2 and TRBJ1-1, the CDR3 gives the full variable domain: EPEVTQTPSHQVTQMGQEVILRCVPISNHLYFYWYRQILGQKVEFLVSFYNNEISEKSEIFDDQFSVERPDGSNFTLKIRSTKLEDSAMYFCASSADRASTEAFFGQGTRLTVV.

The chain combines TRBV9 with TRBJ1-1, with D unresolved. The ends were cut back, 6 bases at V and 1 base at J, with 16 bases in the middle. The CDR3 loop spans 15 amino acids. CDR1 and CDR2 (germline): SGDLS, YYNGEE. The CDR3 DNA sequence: TGTGCCAGCACCCCCGAGCCCGGAGGGAACACTGAAGCTTTCTTT. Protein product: CASTPEPGGNTEAFF.

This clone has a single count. DNA of the CDR3: TGTGCCAGCAGCTTAGGCGGGACGGTGAGCGAGGGAGGCATAAGCACAGATACGCAGTATTTT. Translation: CASSLGGTVSEGGISTDTQYF. The chain has TRBV7-7 and TRBJ2-3; TRBD2 might be the D (6 bases). Looked up from germline, CDR1 is SSHAT and CDR2 is FNYEAQ (reference sequence). V was pared by 1 base and J by 0 bases, with 26 bases between. The CDR3 totals 21 residues.

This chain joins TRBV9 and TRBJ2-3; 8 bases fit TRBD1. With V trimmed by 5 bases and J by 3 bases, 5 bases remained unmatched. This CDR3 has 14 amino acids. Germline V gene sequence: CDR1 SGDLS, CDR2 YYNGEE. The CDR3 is CASRPGQDTDTQYF. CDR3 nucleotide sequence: TGTGCCAGCAGGCCGGGACAGGATACAGATACGCAGTATTTT.

The CDR3 reads CSASTVSGNQPQHF. The CDR3 DNA reads TGCAGTGCTAGTACCGTGTCAGGCAATCAGCCCCAGCATTTT. The chain combines TRBV20-1 with TRBJ1-5; no reliable D call. This CDR3 has 14 amino acids. The germline CDR1 and CDR2 sequences are DFQATT and SNEGSKA (reference sequence). The V and J ends lost 3 bases and 2 bases respectively, with 11 bases between them.

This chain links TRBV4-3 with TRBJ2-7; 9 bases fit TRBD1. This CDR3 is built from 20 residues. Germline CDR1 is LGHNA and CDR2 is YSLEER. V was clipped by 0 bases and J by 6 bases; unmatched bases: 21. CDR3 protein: CASSQDRRGQGLITGFEQYV. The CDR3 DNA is TGCGCCAGCAGCCAAGATCGGCGGGGACAGGGATTAATCACTGGGTTCGAGCAGTACGTC.

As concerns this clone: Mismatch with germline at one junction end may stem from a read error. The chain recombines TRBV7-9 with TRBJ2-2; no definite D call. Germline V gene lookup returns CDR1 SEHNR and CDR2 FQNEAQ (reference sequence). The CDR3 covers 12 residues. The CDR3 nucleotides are TGTGTCAGCAGCCAAATCAACGGGGAGCTGTTTTTT. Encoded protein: CVSSQINGELFF.

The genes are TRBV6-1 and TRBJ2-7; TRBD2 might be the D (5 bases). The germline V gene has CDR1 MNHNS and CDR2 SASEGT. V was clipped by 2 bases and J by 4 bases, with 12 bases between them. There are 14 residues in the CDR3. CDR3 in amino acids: CASSETGTRYEQYV. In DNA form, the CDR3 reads TGTGCCAGCAGTGAAACGGGAACAAGATACGAGCAGTACGTC.

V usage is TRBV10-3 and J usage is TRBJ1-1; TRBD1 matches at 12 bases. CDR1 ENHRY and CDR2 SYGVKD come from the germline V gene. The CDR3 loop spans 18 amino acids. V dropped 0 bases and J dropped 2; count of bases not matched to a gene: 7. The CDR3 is CAISESLGTGGYNTEAFF. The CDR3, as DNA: TGTGCCATCAGTGAGTCTTTGGGGACAGGGGGCTATAACACTGAAGCTTTCTTT.

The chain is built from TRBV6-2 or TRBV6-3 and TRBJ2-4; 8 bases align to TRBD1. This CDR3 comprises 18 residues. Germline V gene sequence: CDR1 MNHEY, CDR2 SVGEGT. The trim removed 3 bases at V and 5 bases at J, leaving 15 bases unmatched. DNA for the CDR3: TGTGCCAGCAGTTATGGCCCGGTCAGGGGGCGGATGGAAAACATTCAGTACTTC. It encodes CASSYGPVRGRMENIQYF.

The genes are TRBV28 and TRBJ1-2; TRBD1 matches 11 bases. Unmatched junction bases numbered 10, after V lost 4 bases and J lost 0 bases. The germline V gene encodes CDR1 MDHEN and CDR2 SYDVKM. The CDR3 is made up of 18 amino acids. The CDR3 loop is CASSSPGTGGLTNYGYTF. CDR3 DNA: TGTGCCAGCAGTTCCCCCGGGACAGGGGGGCTCACTAACTATGGCTACACCTTC.

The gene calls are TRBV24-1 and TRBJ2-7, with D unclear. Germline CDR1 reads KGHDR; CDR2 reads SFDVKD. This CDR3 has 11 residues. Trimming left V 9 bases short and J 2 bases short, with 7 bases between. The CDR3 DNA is TGTGCCACCGGGAATACCTACGAGCAGTACGTC. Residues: CATGNTYEQYV.

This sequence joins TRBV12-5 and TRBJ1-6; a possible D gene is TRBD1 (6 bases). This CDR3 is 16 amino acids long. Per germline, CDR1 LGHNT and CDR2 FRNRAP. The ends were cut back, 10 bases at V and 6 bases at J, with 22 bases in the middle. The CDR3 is CANPGQPRWGNSPLHF. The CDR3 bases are TGTGCTAACCCCGGACAGCCCCGATGGGGTAATTCACCCCTCCACTTT.

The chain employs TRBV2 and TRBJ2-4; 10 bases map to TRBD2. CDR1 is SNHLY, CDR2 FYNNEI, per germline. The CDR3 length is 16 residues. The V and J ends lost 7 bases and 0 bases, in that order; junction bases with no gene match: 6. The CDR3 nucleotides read TGTGCCAGCAAAGTAGGACTAGCGGTAGCCAAAAACATTCAGTACTTC. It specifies CASKVGLAVAKNIQYF.

CDR3 DNA: TGCGCCAGCAGCCAAGGAGGGGCAGGAGGCGAAAAACTGTTTTTT. This gives the protein CASSQGGAGGEKLFF. This chain connects TRBV4-1 to TRBJ1-4; D is perhaps TRBD1 (5 bases). This CDR3 comprises 15 residues. V lost 1 base, J lost 8 bases, and 14 bases lay in between. Germline CDR1 and CDR2: MGHRA and YSYEKL.

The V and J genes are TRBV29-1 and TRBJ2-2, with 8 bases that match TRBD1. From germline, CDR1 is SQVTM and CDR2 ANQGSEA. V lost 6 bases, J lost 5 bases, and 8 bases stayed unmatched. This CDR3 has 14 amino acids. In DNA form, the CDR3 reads TGCAGCGTCTCCGAGGGACAGGTGACCGGGGAGCTGTTTTTT. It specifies CSVSEGQVTGELFF.

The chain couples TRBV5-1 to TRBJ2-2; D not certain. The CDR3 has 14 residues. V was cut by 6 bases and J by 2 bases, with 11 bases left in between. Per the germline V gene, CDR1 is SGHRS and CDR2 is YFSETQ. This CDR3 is CASTEASNTGELFF. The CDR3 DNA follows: TGCGCCAGCACTGAAGCCTCAAACACCGGGGAGCTGTTTTTT.

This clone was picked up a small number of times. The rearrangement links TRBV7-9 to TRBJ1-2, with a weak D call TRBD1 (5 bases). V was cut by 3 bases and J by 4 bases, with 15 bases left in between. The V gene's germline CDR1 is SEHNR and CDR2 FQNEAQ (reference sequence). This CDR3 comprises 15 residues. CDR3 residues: CASSLGWGGGYGYTF. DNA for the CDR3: TGTGCCAGCAGCTTGGGTTGGGGGGGAGGCTATGGCTACACCTTC.

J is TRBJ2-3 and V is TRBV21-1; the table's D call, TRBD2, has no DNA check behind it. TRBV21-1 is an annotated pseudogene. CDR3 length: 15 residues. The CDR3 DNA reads TGTGCCAGCAGCAAATGGTGGGAGGTTGCAGATACGCAGTATTTT. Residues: CASSKWWEVADTQYF.

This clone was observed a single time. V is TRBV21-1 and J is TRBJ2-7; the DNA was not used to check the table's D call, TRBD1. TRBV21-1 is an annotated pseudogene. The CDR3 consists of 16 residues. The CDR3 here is CASSKGAGTGYYEQYV. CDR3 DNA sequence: TGTGCCAGCAGCAAAGGGGCCGGGACAGGGTACTACGAGCAGTACGTC.

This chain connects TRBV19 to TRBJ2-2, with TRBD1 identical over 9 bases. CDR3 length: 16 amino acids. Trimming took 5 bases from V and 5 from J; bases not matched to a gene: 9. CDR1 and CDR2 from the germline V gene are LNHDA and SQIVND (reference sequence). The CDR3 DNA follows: TGTGCCAGTAGTGGCTTAGGGACAGGGAGAACCGGGGAGCTGTTTTTT. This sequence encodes CASSGLGTGRTGELFF.

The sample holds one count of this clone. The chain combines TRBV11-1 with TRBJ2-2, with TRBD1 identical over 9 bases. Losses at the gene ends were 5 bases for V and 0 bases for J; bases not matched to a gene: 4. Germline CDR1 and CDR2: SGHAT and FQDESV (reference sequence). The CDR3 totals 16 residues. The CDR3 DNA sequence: TGTGCCAGCAGCCACCGGACAGGGGCGAACACCGGGGAGCTGTTTTTT. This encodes CASSHRTGANTGELFF.

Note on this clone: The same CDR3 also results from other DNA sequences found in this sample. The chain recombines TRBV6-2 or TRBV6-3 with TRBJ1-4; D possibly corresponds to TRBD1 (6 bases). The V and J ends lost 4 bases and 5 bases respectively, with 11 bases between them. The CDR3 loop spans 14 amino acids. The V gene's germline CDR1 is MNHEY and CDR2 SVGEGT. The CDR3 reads CASSSTGANEKLFF. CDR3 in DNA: TGTGCCAGCAGTTCGACAGGAGCCAATGAAAAACTGTTTTTT.

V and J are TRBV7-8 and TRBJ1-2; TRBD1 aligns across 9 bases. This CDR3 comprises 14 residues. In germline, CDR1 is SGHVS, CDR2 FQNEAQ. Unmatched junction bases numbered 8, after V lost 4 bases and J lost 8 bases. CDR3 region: CASSSPGQGAGYTF. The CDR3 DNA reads TGTGCCAGCAGCTCCCCGGGACAGGGAGCGGGCTACACCTTC.

CDR3 bases: TGTGCCAGCAGCCGTAGCGGGACAGATACGCAGTATTTT. Protein: CASSRSGTDTQYF. The chain has TRBV7-9 and TRBJ2-3; 7 positions match TRBD2. The V gene end was trimmed by 5 bases and the J gene end by 3 bases; junction bases not matched to a gene: 2. Germline loops: CDR1 SEHNR, CDR2 FQNEAQ (reference sequence). There are 13 residues in the CDR3.

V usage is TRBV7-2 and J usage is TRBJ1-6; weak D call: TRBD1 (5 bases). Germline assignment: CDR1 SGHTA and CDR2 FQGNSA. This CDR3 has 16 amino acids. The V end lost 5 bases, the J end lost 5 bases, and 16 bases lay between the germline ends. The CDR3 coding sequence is TGTGCCAGCAGCCCGGCCGGGACGGCTAATAATTCACCCCTCCACTTT. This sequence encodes CASSPAGTANNSPLHF.